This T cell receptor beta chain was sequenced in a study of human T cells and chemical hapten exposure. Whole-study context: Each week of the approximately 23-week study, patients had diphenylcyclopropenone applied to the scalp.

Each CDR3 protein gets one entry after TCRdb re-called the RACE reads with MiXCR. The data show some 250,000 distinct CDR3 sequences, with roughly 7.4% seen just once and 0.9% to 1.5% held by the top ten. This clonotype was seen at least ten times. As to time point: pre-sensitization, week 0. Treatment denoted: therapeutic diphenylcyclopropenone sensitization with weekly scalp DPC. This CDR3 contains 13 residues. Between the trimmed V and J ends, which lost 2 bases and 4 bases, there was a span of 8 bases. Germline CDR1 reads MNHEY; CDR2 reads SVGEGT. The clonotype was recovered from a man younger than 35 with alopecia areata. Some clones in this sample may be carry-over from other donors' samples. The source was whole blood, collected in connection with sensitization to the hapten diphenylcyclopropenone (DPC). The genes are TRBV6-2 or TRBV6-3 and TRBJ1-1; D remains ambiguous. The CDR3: CASSYGDGTEAFF. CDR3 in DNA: TGTGCCAGCAGTTACGGGGATGGCACTGAAGCTTTCTTT.